The 20 T cell receptor beta chains below come from one sample, sequenced in a study of blood T cell repertoires in COVID-19. The table came from immunoSEQ multiplex PCR; TCRdb's copy has only in-frame clones and leaves some out. Counted here are about 270,000 clones, 65% to 90% occurring once; the ten biggest clones make up less than 15%. Sequencing was performed on peripheral blood. The origin of the receptors is a human donor in a cohort sampled during active COVID-19.

This clone was found a few times. The chain has TRBV7-8 and TRBJ2-1; 9 bases match TRBD1. The CDR3 loop spans 15 amino acids. Germline assignment: CDR1 SGHVS and CDR2 FQNEAQ. Trimming at V came to 5 bases and at J to 4 bases, leaving 6 bases not matched to a gene. As DNA, the CDR3 is TGTGCCAGCAGCCAGGACAGGGGTAATTACAATGAGCAGTTCTTC. Translated, it gives CASSQDRGNYNEQFF.

The chain combines TRBV14 with TRBJ2-2, with 8 bases lining up with TRBD1. After removal of 8 bases from V and 5 bases from J, the junction contained 7 bases not matched to a gene. Germline lookup yields CDR1 SGHDN and CDR2 FVKESK. This CDR3 has 14 residues. The CDR3 DNA is TGTGCCAGCTCCTTAACAGGGGGAACCGGGGAGCTGTTTTTT. Protein: CASSLTGGTGELFF.

This chain uses TRBV2 with TRBJ2-5; 7 bases fit TRBD2. This CDR3 has 15 residues. Trimming cost V 7 bases and J 5 bases; bases outside gene matches: 13. Germline loops: CDR1 SNHLY, CDR2 FYNNEI. The CDR3 spells CASTPGLEPLETQYF. As DNA, the CDR3 is TGTGCCAGCACACCTGGACTAGAACCCCTTGAGACCCAGTACTTC.

The sample holds one count of this clone. The chain has TRBV5-1 and TRBJ2-5; D might be TRBD2 (5 bases). The V and J ends lost 5 bases and 2 bases respectively, with 13 bases between them. This CDR3 spans 14 amino acids. Germline lookup yields CDR1 SGHRS and CDR2 YFSETQ. The CDR3 loop reads CASRLKGGQETQYF. The CDR3 DNA follows: TGCGCCAGCAGGCTGAAGGGCGGGCAAGAGACCCAGTACTTC.

The chain links TRBV19 to TRBJ2-2; a possible D gene is TRBD2 (6 bases). The CDR3 consists of 16 residues. Per germline, CDR1 LNHDA and CDR2 SQIVND (reference sequence). The ends were cut back, 6 bases at V and 2 bases at J, with 16 bases in the middle. The CDR3 reads CASRKTGTSNTGELFF. Written as DNA, the CDR3 is TGTGCCAGTAGGAAAACCGGGACTTCTAACACCGGGGAGCTGTTTTTT. The whole variable domain, filled in from reference TRBV19 and TRBJ2-2, reads DGGITQSPKYLFRKEGQNVTLSCEQNLNHDAMYWYRQDPGQGLRLIYYSQIVNDFQKGDIAEGYSVSREKKESFPLTVTSAQKNPTAFYLCASRKTGTSNTGELFFGEGSRLTVL.

The V and J genes are TRBV18 and TRBJ2-1; 7 nucleotides align to TRBD1. Germline V gene sequence: CDR1 KGHSH, CDR2 LQKENI. CDR3 length: 15 residues. Germline trimming cut 6 bases from V and 3 bases from J; bases unmatched to any gene: 8. Written as DNA, the CDR3 is TGTGCCAGCTCCAAGGGGGCAGGATACTACAATGAGCAGTTCTTC. Translation: CASSKGAGYYNEQFF.

The genes are TRBV5-1 and TRBJ1-5; maybe TRBD1 (6 bases). The V end lost 5 bases, the J end lost 2 bases, and 14 bases lay between the germline ends. The germline V gene has CDR1 SGHRS and CDR2 YFSETQ. The CDR3 sequence is 15 residues long. CDR3 residues: CASRLSSGGNQPQHF. CDR3 bases: TGCGCCAGCAGACTATCCTCAGGGGGCAATCAGCCCCAGCATTTT.

The J gene is TRBJ1-4, the V gene TRBV9; no reliable D call. This CDR3 is built from 14 residues. Trimming stripped 6 bases from V and 5 bases from J, with 14 bases between. The V gene's germline CDR1 is SGDLS and CDR2 YYNGEE. CDR3 DNA: TGTGCCAGCACTTCGGGAGTAGGCAATGAAAAACTGTTTTTT. Encoded protein: CASTSGVGNEKLFF.

The chain uses TRBV7-2 and TRBJ1-4; 7 nucleotides match TRBD1. Germline V gene lookup returns CDR1 SGHTA and CDR2 FQGNSA. The junction had 10 bases not matched to a gene; V was cut back by 5 bases and J by 7 bases. The CDR3 has 15 residues. The CDR3 coding sequence is TGTGCCAGCAGCCCCCGACAGGGATCGACTGAAAAACTGTTTTTT. This codes for CASSPRQGSTEKLFF.

The CDR3 DNA sequence: TGCAGCGTTGAGGCGGGAAACATTCAGTACTTC. It yields the protein CSVEAGNIQYF. The rearrangement uses TRBV29-1 and TRBJ2-4; D may be TRBD2 (5 bases). The CDR3 covers 11 residues. V was clipped by 3 bases and J by 6 bases, with 6 bases between them. CDR1 SQVTM and CDR2 ANQGSEA come from the germline V gene. The complete variable domain, with remaining parts taken from reference TRBV29-1 and TRBJ2-4, reads SAVISQKPSRDICQRGTSLTIQCQVDSQVTMMFWYRQQPGQSLTLIATANQGSEATYESGFVIDKFPISRPNLTFSTLTVSNMSPEDSSIYLCSVEAGNIQYFGAGTRLSVL.

This clone appeared many times. The chain is built from TRBV7-9 and TRBJ2-2; possibly TRBD2 for D (6 bases). The ends were cut back, 5 bases at V and 3 bases at J, with 10 bases in the middle. CDR1 is SEHNR and CDR2 is FQNEAQ in the germline V gene (reference sequence). The CDR3 sequence is 14 residues long. In DNA, the CDR3 is TGTGCCAGCAGCCGGGAGTTAGACACCGGGGAGCTGTTTTTT. This encodes CASSRELDTGELFF.

V and J are TRBV3-1 (or the pseudogene TRBV3-2) and TRBJ1-6; no clear D gene. Trimming cost V 1 base and J 8 bases, with 12 bases left between them. This CDR3 comprises 15 residues. Germline CDR1 and CDR2: LGHDT and YNNKEL (reference sequence). CDR3 sequence: CASSQVSGSDSPLHF. The CDR3 region has the DNA TGTGCCAGCAGCCAAGTCTCGGGAAGCGATTCACCCCTCCACTTT.

The rearrangement uses TRBV5-1 and TRBJ2-3, with TRBD1 matching over 8 bases. V was clipped by 3 bases and J by 1 base; unmatched bases: 13. Per germline, CDR1 SGHRS and CDR2 YFSETQ. The CDR3 runs 18 residues. The CDR3 nucleotides read TGCGCCAGCAGCTCCCCAGTACCGACAGGGGTTGGCACAGATACGCAGTATTTT. It encodes CASSSPVPTGVGTDTQYF.

This clone was detected a few times. The chain combines TRBV29-1 with TRBJ2-1; possible D gene TRBD2, 5 bases. Per germline, CDR1 SQVTM and CDR2 ANQGSEA. This CDR3 has 12 amino acids. V lost 4 bases, J lost 4 bases, and 8 bases lay in between. CDR3 in amino acids: CSVVRGYNEQFF. The DNA for the CDR3 is TGCAGCGTTGTTCGGGGTTACAATGAGCAGTTCTTC.

This chain joins TRBV4-2 and TRBJ1-6; 7 bases agree with TRBD1. Germline CDR1 and CDR2: LGHNA and YNFKEQ. Trimming took 1 base from V and 8 from J; bases not matched to a gene: 8. This CDR3 comprises 16 residues. The CDR3 DNA is TGTGCCAGCAGCCAAGTTGCCGGGACAGCTGATTCACCCCTCCACTTT. This codes for CASSQVAGTADSPLHF.

The sample holds one count of this clone. A junction boundary mismatches the germline segment, possibly from a read error. V and J are TRBV7-2 and TRBJ2-3, with 8 bases identical to TRBD1. Per the germline V gene, CDR1 is SGHTA and CDR2 is FQGNSA. The CDR3 contains 16 residues. CDR3 amino acids: CASTLGQGAGTDTQYF. The CDR3 DNA reads TGTGCCAGCACCTTAGGCCAGGGGGCAGGCACAGATACGCAGTATTTT.

V is TRBV4-1 and J is TRBJ2-1, with D perhaps matching TRBD1 (5 bases). Germline V gene sequence: CDR1 MGHRA, CDR2 YSYEKL. The CDR3 has 17 amino acids. V was shortened by 3 bases and J by 5 bases, with 20 bases between the two germline ends. DNA for the CDR3: TGCGCCAGCAGCCAGGGGCCCCCCGAAGGCCTAAACAATGAGCAGTTCTTC. Protein sequence: CASSQGPPEGLNNEQFF.

This chain connects TRBV19 to TRBJ1-5; 7 bases are a match to TRBD1. V lost 8 bases and J lost 6; bases outside the gene matches: 10. Germline V gene data show CDR1 as LNHDA and CDR2 as SQIVND (reference sequence). The CDR3 is made up of 14 amino acids. CDR3 sequence: CASLDRAKVQPQHF. CDR3 DNA: TGTGCCAGTCTCGACAGGGCAAAGGTTCAGCCCCAGCATTTT.

This clone was detected a few times. This chain links TRBV3-1 (or the pseudogene TRBV3-2) with TRBJ2-3; 11 bases fit TRBD2. V shed 1 base and J 2 bases; nucleotides not matched to a gene: 8. This CDR3 has 18 amino acids. Per germline, CDR1 LGHDT and CDR2 YNNKEL (reference sequence). The chain's CDR3 is CASSQALSSGRLTDTQYF. CDR3 bases: TGTGCCAGCAGCCAAGCATTGTCTAGCGGGAGGCTCACAGATACGCAGTATTTT.

This clone was counted many times. The chain is built from TRBV6-5 and TRBJ1-2, with 8 nucleotides matching TRBD1. The CDR3 runs 13 residues. In germline, CDR1 is MNHEY, CDR2 SVGAGI. V lost 3 bases and J lost 7; bases outside the gene matches: 4. Here the CDR3 reads CASSYQGASGYTF. CDR3 coding DNA: TGTGCCAGCAGTTATCAGGGGGCCAGTGGCTACACCTTC.